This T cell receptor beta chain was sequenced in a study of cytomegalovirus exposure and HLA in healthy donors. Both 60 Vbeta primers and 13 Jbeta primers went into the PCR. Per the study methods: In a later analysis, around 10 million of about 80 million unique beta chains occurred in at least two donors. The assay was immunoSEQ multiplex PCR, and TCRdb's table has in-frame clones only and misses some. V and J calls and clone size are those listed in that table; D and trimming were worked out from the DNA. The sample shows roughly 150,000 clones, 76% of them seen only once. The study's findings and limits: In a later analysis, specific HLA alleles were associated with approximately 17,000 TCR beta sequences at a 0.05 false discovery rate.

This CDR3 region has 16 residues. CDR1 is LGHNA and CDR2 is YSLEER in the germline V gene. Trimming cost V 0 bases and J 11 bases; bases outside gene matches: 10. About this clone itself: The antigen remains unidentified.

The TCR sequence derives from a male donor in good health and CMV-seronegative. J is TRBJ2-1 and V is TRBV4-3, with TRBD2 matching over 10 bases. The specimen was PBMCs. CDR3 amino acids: CASSQEGGSGRNKQFF. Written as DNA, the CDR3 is TGCGCCAGCAGCCAAGAAGGTGGTAGCGGGAGGAACAAGCAGTTCTTC.